The clone carrying this T cell receptor (beta chain) turned up a few times. The data are from a study of blood T cell repertoires in COVID-19. The data were produced by immunoSEQ multiplex PCR, yet TCRdb's version contains in-frame clones alone and is incomplete. The data contain 200,000 to 250,000 clones, 80% to 90% of them singletons. This CDR3 spans 16 amino acids. The germline V and J ends were trimmed by 3 bases and 0 bases, with 16 bases remaining between them. The germline V gene encodes CDR1 SGHDT and CDR2 YYEEEE. Sequenced input: peripheral blood. V gene TRBV5-6 combines with J gene TRBJ2-7; tentatively, D is TRBD2 (5 bases). The TCR was taken from a man aged 30 to 45 with active or convalescent COVID-19. In nucleotides, the CDR3 is TGTGCCAGCAGCTCGCCCCTCAGTGGGAGCTCCTACGAGCAGTACTTC. It specifies CASSSPLSGSSYEQYF. Full variable domain (missing parts from reference TRBV5-6 and TRBJ2-7): DAGVTQSPTHLIKTRGQQVTLRCSPKSGHDTVSWYQQALGQGPQFIFQYYEEEERQRGNFPDRFSGHQFPNYSSELNVNALLLGDSALYLCASSSPLSGSSYEQYFGPGTRLTVT.